Presented here are 14 T cell receptor beta chains from one specimen sequenced in a study of patients and donors after allogeneic stem cell transplantation (TCRdb year 2020). Libraries were prepared through RT-PCR. Reads for this sample came from a NextSeq 550. TCRdb reprocessing: public reads trimmed at Q25 with fastp, clones called with MiXCR, in-frame beta chains kept. Rows are unified per CDR3 protein, each entry keeping the most common DNA and genes. The sample contains a few hundred thousand distinct CDR3 sequences, roughly an eighth of them found a single time. Around 10% of the sample belongs to the ten largest clones. The sequencing sample was made of blood, either unsorted or a sorted T cell fraction (not recorded which). These receptors were taken from a human donor who was either an allogeneic HSCT recipient or a stem cell or donor lymphocyte infusion donor (not recorded which). It is not recorded whose cells these are; they may come from a transplant donor.

Only one count was recorded for this clonotype. The genes are TRBV7-3 and TRBJ2-4; TRBD1 agrees at 7 bases. This CDR3 has 18 amino acids. V was pared by 4 bases and J by 0 bases, with 12 bases of the junction left unmatched. Germline V CDR1 and CDR2: SGHTA, FQGTGA. This CDR3 reads CASSYPGTAILAKNIQYF. The CDR3 coding sequence is TGTGCCAGCAGCTACCCCGGGACAGCTATACTAGCCAAAAACATTCAGTACTTC.

This clonotype was detected ten times or more. The genes are TRBV12-3 or TRBV12-4 and TRBJ2-1; the match to TRBD2 covers 12 bases. CDR3 size: 16 residues. The V and J ends lost 5 bases and 10 bases, in that order; junction bases with no gene match: 12. The CDR3 reads CASSPGLAGPYSEQFF. The CDR3 DNA reads as TGTGCCAGCAGTCCCGGACTAGCGGGACCTTACTCCGAGCAGTTCTTC.

This clonotype has ten or more counts. The chain carries TRBV18 and TRBJ2-1; 10 positions match TRBD1. V lost 6 bases, J lost 8 bases, and 10 bases stayed unmatched. Looked up from germline, CDR1 is KGHSH and CDR2 is LQKENI. CDR3 length: 15 residues. CDR3 bases: TGTGCCAGCTCGTACGGGACAGGGGCTATGTATGAGCAGTTCTTC. Amino acid sequence: CASSYGTGAMYEQFF.

This clonotype was recorded a few times. V usage is TRBV9 and J usage is TRBJ1-1; 8 nucleotides match TRBD1. The CDR3 covers 15 residues. V dropped 3 bases and J dropped 5; count of bases not matched to a gene: 9. Germline values: CDR1 SGDLS, CDR2 YYNGEE. The CDR3 nucleotides read TGTGCCAGCAGCGCTGTTGGACAGGGTGGAACTGAAGCTTTCTTT. Translated: CASSAVGQGGTEAFF.

This clonotype occurred a few times. The chain links TRBV20-1 to TRBJ2-7, with no clear D. The CDR3 totals 11 residues. Trimming shortened V by 2 bases and J by 6 bases, and 8 bases separated the two germline ends. CDR1 is DFQATT, CDR2 SNEGSKA, per germline (reference sequence). CDR3 loop: CSARLVREQYF. The CDR3 nucleotides read TGCAGTGCTAGACTCGTCCGCGAGCAGTACTTC.

The chain carries TRBV5-1 and TRBJ1-1, with 8 bases fitting TRBD1. This CDR3 spans 15 amino acids. In germline, CDR1 is SGHRS, CDR2 YFSETQ. The V gene end was trimmed by 3 bases and the J gene end by 1 base; junction bases not matched to a gene: 5. The DNA of the CDR3 is TGCGCCAGCAGCTCCGCACAGGGGGGGAACACTGAAGCTTTCTTT. It specifies CASSSAQGGNTEAFF.

This clonotype came up a few times. The chain combines TRBV20-1 with TRBJ2-5; TRBD2 agrees at 13 bases. V lost 5 bases, J lost 4 bases, and 13 bases stayed unmatched. The CDR3 contains 17 residues. CDR1 and CDR2 (germline): DFQATT, SNEGSKA (reference sequence). The CDR3 DNA is TGCAGTGCTCAAGCTCGGACTAGCGGGAGAAGCGGAGAGACCCAGTACTTC. Its translation is CSAQARTSGRSGETQYF.

This clonotype has more than one count but fewer than ten. CDR3 residues: CASILRGGKMNTEAFF. The CDR3 DNA reads TGTGCCAGTATCCTGAGGGGGGGGAAGATGAACACTGAAGCTTTCTTT. This rearrangement joins TRBV19 to TRBJ1-1; TRBD1 is a possible D gene (6 bases). V was pared by 7 bases and J by 0 bases, with 18 bases between. Germline V lookup: CDR1 LNHDA, CDR2 SQIVND (reference sequence). This CDR3 spans 16 amino acids.

This clonotype has a count of ten or more. The rearrangement links TRBV28 to TRBJ1-2, with a weak D call TRBD1 (5 bases). The CDR3 sequence is 13 residues long. The V end lost 8 bases, the J end lost 2 bases, and 12 bases lay between the germline ends. Germline V gene sequence: CDR1 MDHEN, CDR2 SYDVKM. The CDR3 is CASRDGVNYGYTF. The CDR3 region has the DNA TGTGCCAGCCGGGACGGTGTCAACTATGGCTACACCTTC.

This clonotype was detected ten times or more. As the CDR3 is not closed by the conserved phenylalanine or tryptophan, this likely results from a read error. Because the CDR3's place on the DNA is in doubt, the DNA is left out and the CDR3 is given as listed by TCRdb. The gene calls are TRBV5-6 and TRBJ2-1; the table's D call TRBD1 went unverified against the DNA. The CDR3 extends over 11 residues, inclusive of both ends. Germline lookup yields CDR1 SGHDT and CDR2 YYEEEE. CDR3 protein: CASSPRASPLR.

In regard to this clonotype: A much larger clone sits a single nucleotide away, making a read error possible. J is TRBJ1-5 and V is TRBV7-6; 9 nucleotides agree with TRBD1. Per the germline V gene, CDR1 is SGHVS and CDR2 is FNYEAQ. This CDR3 is 17 amino acids long. The CDR3 reads CASSPGQGLYSDQPQHF. The CDR3 coding sequence is TGTGCCAGCAGCCCGGGACAGGGACTCTATAGCGATCAGCCCCAGCATTTT.

The CDR3 DNA follows: TGTGCCTGGAGGGTAGGCGCGAATCAGCCCCAGCATTTT. This gives the protein CAWRVGANQPQHF. The chain combines TRBV30 with TRBJ1-5; D not resolved. The CDR3 consists of 13 residues. The V end was cut by 3 bases, the J end by 4 bases, with 10 bases between. The V gene's germline CDR1 is GTSNPN and CDR2 SVGIG (reference sequence).

The V call is TRBV20-1, the J call TRBJ1-4, with TRBD1 matching 10 bases. The trim removed 0 bases at V and 6 bases at J, leaving 7 bases unmatched. This CDR3 contains 16 residues. Germline lookup yields CDR1 DFQATT and CDR2 SNEGSKA (reference sequence). The CDR3 region has the DNA TGCAGTGCTAGAGATCCGAGGGGACAGGGGTATGAAAAACTGTTTTTT. It codes for CSARDPRGQGYEKLFF.

This clonotype appeared many times. The V gene is TRBV5-1, the J gene TRBJ2-5, with D hard to call. Germline V gives CDR1 SGHRS, CDR2 YFSETQ. The V gene lost 3 bases and the J gene lost 1 base, with 7 bases spanning the gap. The CDR3 totals 13 residues. CDR3 in DNA: TGCGCCAGCAGCTGGAGTTCCCAAGAGACCCAGTACTTC. Translation: CASSWSSQETQYF.